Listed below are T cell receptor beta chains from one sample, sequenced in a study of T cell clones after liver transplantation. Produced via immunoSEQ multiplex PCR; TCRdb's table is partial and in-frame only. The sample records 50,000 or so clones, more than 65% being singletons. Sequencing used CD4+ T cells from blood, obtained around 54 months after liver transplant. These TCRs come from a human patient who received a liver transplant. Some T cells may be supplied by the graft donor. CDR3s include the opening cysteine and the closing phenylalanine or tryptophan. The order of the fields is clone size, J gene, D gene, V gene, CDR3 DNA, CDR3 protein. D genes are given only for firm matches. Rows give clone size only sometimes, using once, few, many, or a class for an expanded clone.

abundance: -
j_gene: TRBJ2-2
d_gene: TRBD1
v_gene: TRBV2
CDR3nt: TGTGCCAGCAACGGACAGGGGTACACCGGGGAGCTGTTTTTT
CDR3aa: CASNGQGYTGELFF

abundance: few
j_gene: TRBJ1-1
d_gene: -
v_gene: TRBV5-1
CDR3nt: TGCGCCAGCAGCTTGGGTGTGGAGACTGAAGCTTTCTTT
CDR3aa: CASSLGVETEAFF

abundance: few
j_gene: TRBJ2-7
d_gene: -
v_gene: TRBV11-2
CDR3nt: TGTGCCAGCAGGCCCGTGGGGGGGCTCCTCTACGAGCAGTACTTC
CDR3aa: CASRPVGGLLYEQYF

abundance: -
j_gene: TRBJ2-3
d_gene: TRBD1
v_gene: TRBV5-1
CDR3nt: TGCGCCAGCAGCTTGGCAGGACAGGGGACAGATACGCAGTATTTT
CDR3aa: CASSLAGQGTDTQYF

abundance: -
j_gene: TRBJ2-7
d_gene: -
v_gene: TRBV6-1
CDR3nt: TGTGCCAGCACCGAGGCGGGATTACGTTACGAGCAGTACTTC
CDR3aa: CASTEAGLRYEQYF

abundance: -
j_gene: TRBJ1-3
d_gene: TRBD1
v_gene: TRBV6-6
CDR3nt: TGTGCCAGCAGTTACTCGGACAGGGGGTCTGGAAACACCATATATTTT
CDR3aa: CASSYSDRGSGNTIYF

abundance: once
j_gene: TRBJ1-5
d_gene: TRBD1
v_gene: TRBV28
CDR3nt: TGTGCCAGCAGTTTGCGGACAGGGAATAGCAATCAGCCCCAGCATTTT
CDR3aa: CASSLRTGNSNQPQHF

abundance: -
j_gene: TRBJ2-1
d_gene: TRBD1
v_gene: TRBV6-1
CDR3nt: TGTGCCAGCACCGCCGACAGGGGTCCTTACAATGAGCAGTTCTTC
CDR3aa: CASTADRGPYNEQFF

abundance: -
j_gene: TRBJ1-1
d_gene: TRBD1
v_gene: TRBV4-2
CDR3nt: TGTGCCAGCAGCCCGGGACAGGGGCAGGGCACTGAAGCTTTCTTT
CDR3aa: CASSPGQGQGTEAFF

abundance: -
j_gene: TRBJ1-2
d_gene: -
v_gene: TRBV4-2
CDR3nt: TGTGCCAGCAGCCAAGAGACGACAGGCGAATTAGGCTACACCTTC
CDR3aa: CASSQETTGELGYTF

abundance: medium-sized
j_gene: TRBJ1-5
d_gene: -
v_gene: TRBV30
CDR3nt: TGTGCCTGGGGAAGCGGGTATAGCAATCAGCCCCAGCATTTT
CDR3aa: CAWGSGYSNQPQHF

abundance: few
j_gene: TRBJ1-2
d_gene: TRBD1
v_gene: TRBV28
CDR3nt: TGTGCCAGCAGCCGGAGGACAGGGCCGAAAGGCTACACCTTC
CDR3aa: CASSRRTGPKGYTF

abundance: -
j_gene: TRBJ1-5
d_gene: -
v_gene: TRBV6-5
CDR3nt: TGTGCCAGCAGTCCAGGCATTAATCAGCCCCAGCATTTT
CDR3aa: CASSPGINQPQHF

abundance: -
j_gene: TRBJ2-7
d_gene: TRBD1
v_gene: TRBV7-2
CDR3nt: TGTGCCAGCAGCTTAGACAGGGGGGTTCCCTACGAGCAGTACTTC
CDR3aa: CASSLDRGVPYEQYF

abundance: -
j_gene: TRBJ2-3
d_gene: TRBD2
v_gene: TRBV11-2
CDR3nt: TGTGCCATGGGACTAGCGGGGGGCTTGGCAACAGATACGCAGTATTTT
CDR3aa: CAMGLAGGLATDTQYF

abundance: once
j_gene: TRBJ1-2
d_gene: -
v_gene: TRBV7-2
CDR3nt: TGTGCCAGCAGCCCACGGATGGGGTACTATGGCTACACCTTC
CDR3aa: CASSPRMGYYGYTF

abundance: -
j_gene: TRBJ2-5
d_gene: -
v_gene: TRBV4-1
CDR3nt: TGCGCCAGCAGCCAAGTACGGAGACTAGACAGACAAGAGACCCAGTACTTC
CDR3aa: CASSQVRRLDRQETQYF

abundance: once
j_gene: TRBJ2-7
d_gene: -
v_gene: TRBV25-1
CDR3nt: TGTGCCAGCAGTGGGTTATTGACAGGATTCTACGAGCAGTACTTC
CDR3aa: CASSGLLTGFYEQYF

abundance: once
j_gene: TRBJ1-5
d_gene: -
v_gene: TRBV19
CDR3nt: TGTGCCAGTAGCGCCGTCAGCAATCAGCCCCAGCATTTT
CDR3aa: CASSAVSNQPQHF

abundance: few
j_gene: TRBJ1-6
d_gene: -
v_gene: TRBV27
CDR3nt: TGTGCCAGCAAAACAGGGAGTAATTCACCCCTCCACTTT
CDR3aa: CASKTGSNSPLHF

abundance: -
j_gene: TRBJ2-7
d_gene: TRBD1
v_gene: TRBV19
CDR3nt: TGTGCCAGTAGTCCCCCGCACAGGGGGTCCTACGAGCAGTACTTC
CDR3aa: CASSPPHRGSYEQYF

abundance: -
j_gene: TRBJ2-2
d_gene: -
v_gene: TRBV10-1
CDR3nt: TGCGCCAGCAGCGTTGGGACTGTGAACACCGGGGAGCTGTTTTTT
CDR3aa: CASSVGTVNTGELFF